Listed below are T cell receptor beta chains from one sample, sequenced in a study. Using its own MiXCR run on the 5' RACE reads, TCRdb lists one record per CDR3 protein. Found here are around 43,000 distinct CDR3 sequences, approximately 20% of them singletons; the top ten hold 2.5% to 3.5%. The sample taken for sequencing was naive CD4+ T cells sorted from a lymph node. These receptors were obtained from a female donor with breast cancer. Both conserved end residues are part of each CDR3. Each record gives: V gene, clone size, D gene, J gene, CDR3 protein, CDR3 DNA. A D gene is named only where the DNA matches it firmly. The size of a clone is reported for some rows only, either as once, few or many, or as a class for expanded clones.

V gene: TRBV18; clone size: few; D gene: .; J gene: TRBJ2-7; CDR3 protein: CASSPRDRSEQYF; CDR3 DNA: TGTGCCAGCTCACCACGAGACAGGAGCGAGCAGTACTTC
V gene: TRBV6-2/TRBV6-3; clone size: few; D gene: .; J gene: TRBJ1-5; CDR3 protein: CASDTVAYQPQHF; CDR3 DNA: TGTGCCAGCGACACAGTGGCATATCAGCCCCAGCATTTT
V gene: TRBV7-8; clone size: .; D gene: .; J gene: TRBJ2-4; CDR3 protein: CASSLGMGGHKNIQYF; CDR3 DNA: TGTGCCAGCAGCTTAGGCATGGGGGGGCACAAAAACATTCAGTACTTC
V gene: TRBV9; clone size: .; D gene: .; J gene: TRBJ1-2; CDR3 protein: CASSKPGPSNYGYTF; CDR3 DNA: TGTGCCAGCAGCAAACCGGGCCCATCTAACTATGGCTACACCTTC
V gene: TRBV20-1; clone size: many; D gene: .; J gene: TRBJ2-7; CDR3 protein: CSARRQVSYEQYF; CDR3 DNA: TGCAGTGCTAGGCGACAGGTCTCCTACGAGCAGTACTTC
V gene: TRBV27; clone size: .; D gene: TRBD1; J gene: TRBJ2-5; CDR3 protein: CASTLYFGQGVTQYF; CDR3 DNA: TGTGCCAGCACCCTATACTTTGGACAGGGGGTGACCCAGTACTTC
V gene: TRBV10-2; clone size: .; D gene: .; J gene: TRBJ1-6; CDR3 protein: CASTDFGNSPLHF; CDR3 DNA: TGCGCCAGCACGGACTTTGGAAATTCACCCCTCCACTTT
V gene: TRBV20-1; clone size: few; D gene: TRBD1; J gene: TRBJ2-4; CDR3 protein: CSATAPAQGVGNIQYF; CDR3 DNA: TGCAGTGCAACCGCTCCGGCTCAGGGGGTGGGAAACATTCAGTACTTC
V gene: TRBV5-1; clone size: many; D gene: .; J gene: TRBJ2-3; CDR3 protein: CASSPRSGDTQYF; CDR3 DNA: TGCGCCAGCAGCCCGCGGTCCGGCGATACGCAGTATTTT
V gene: TRBV7-2; clone size: few; D gene: .; J gene: TRBJ1-2; CDR3 protein: CASSLDVAYGYTF; CDR3 DNA: TGTGCCAGCAGCTTGGACGTCGCCTATGGCTACACCTTC
V gene: TRBV6-5; clone size: many; D gene: .; J gene: TRBJ2-5; CDR3 protein: CASSRTGFQETQYF; CDR3 DNA: TGTGCCAGCAGCCGAACAGGGTTCCAAGAGACCCAGTACTTC
V gene: TRBV7-9; clone size: .; D gene: .; J gene: TRBJ1-1; CDR3 protein: CASSLGTVQTEAFF; CDR3 DNA: TGTGCCAGCAGCTTAGGGACAGTCCAGACTGAAGCTTTCTTT
V gene: TRBV20-1; clone size: many; D gene: TRBD1; J gene: TRBJ1-5; CDR3 protein: CSASTGAKDQPQHF; CDR3 DNA: TGCAGTGCATCGACAGGGGCCAAGGATCAGCCCCAGCATTTT
V gene: TRBV12-3/TRBV12-4; clone size: few; D gene: .; J gene: TRBJ2-3; CDR3 protein: CASSPQGRADTQYF; CDR3 DNA: TGTGCCAGCAGTCCTCAGGGTAGGGCAGATACGCAGTATTTT
V gene: TRBV5-1; clone size: few; D gene: .; J gene: TRBJ1-1; CDR3 protein: CASSYTGGMNTEAFF; CDR3 DNA: TGCGCCAGCAGCTATACAGGAGGCATGAACACTGAAGCTTTCTTT
V gene: TRBV10-3; clone size: .; D gene: TRBD2; J gene: TRBJ2-1; CDR3 protein: CAISESGGPYNEQFF; CDR3 DNA: TGTGCCATCAGTGAGAGCGGGGGCCCTTACAATGAGCAGTTCTTC
V gene: TRBV15; clone size: many; D gene: TRBD1; J gene: TRBJ1-2; CDR3 protein: CATSSRDRVLYYGYTF; CDR3 DNA: TGTGCCACCAGCAGTCGGGACAGGGTCCTCTACTATGGCTACACCTTC
V gene: TRBV12-3/TRBV12-4; clone size: .; D gene: .; J gene: TRBJ1-6; CDR3 protein: CASSEQRGGGSPLHF; CDR3 DNA: TGTGCCAGCAGTGAACAGAGGGGAGGAGGATCACCCCTCCACTTT
V gene: TRBV12-3/TRBV12-4; clone size: .; D gene: .; J gene: TRBJ2-5; CDR3 protein: CASSFKRVGTQYF; CDR3 DNA: TGTGCCAGCAGTTTCAAGAGGGTTGGGACCCAGTACTTC
V gene: TRBV29-1; clone size: .; D gene: TRBD2; J gene: TRBJ2-5; CDR3 protein: CSVEAQGGETQYF; CDR3 DNA: TGCAGCGTTGAAGCGCAGGGAGGGGAGACCCAGTACTTC
V gene: TRBV5-1; clone size: .; D gene: TRBD2; J gene: TRBJ2-3; CDR3 protein: CASSLTGTSNLSQCF; CDR3 DNA: TGCGCCAGCAGCTTGACCGGGACTAGCAATTTGTCGCAGTGTTTT
V gene: TRBV5-1; clone size: .; D gene: .; J gene: TRBJ2-4; CDR3 protein: CASSLGGTKNIQYF; CDR3 DNA: TGCGCCAGCAGCTTGGGAGGCACCAAAAACATTCAGTACTTC
V gene: TRBV20-1; clone size: medium-sized; D gene: .; J gene: TRBJ2-7; CDR3 protein: CSASIRQGRYEQYF; CDR3 DNA: TGCAGTGCTAGCATTCGGCAGGGACGCTACGAGCAGTACTTC
V gene: TRBV6-5; clone size: many; D gene: TRBD1; J gene: TRBJ2-1; CDR3 protein: CASSSTGGSYNEQFF; CDR3 DNA: TGTGCCAGCAGTTCAACAGGGGGCTCCTACAATGAGCAGTTCTTC
V gene: TRBV28; clone size: .; D gene: .; J gene: TRBJ1-2; CDR3 protein: CASRSGTINYGYTF; CDR3 DNA: TGTGCCAGCAGGTCAGGGACCATAAACTATGGCTACACCTTC
V gene: TRBV6-1; clone size: many; D gene: TRBD1; J gene: TRBJ1-5; CDR3 protein: CASSATGQYQPQHF; CDR3 DNA: TGTGCCAGCAGTGCGACAGGGCAATATCAGCCCCAGCATTTT
V gene: TRBV12-3/TRBV12-4; clone size: many; D gene: .; J gene: TRBJ2-7; CDR3 protein: CASSFGSGTYEQYF; CDR3 DNA: TGTGCCAGCAGTTTTGGAAGCGGAACCTACGAGCAGTACTTC
V gene: TRBV5-1; clone size: many; D gene: .; J gene: TRBJ1-2; CDR3 protein: CASSPTVTNYGYTF; CDR3 DNA: TGCGCCAGCAGCCCGACAGTCACTAACTATGGCTACACCTTC